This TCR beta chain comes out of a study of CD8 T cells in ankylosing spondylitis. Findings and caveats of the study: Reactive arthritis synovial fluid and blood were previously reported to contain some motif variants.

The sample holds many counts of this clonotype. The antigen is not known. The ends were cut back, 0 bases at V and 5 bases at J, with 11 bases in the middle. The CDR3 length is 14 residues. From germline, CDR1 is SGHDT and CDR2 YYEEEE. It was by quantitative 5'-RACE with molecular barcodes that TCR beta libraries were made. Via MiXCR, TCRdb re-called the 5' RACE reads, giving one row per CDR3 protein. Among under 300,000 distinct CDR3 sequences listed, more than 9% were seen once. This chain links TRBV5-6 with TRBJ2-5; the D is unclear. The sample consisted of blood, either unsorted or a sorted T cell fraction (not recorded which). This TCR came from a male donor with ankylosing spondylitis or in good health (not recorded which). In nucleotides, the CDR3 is TGTGCCAGCAGCTTGGGGCAGGTGTTGGAGACCCAGTACTTC. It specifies CASSLGQVLETQYF.